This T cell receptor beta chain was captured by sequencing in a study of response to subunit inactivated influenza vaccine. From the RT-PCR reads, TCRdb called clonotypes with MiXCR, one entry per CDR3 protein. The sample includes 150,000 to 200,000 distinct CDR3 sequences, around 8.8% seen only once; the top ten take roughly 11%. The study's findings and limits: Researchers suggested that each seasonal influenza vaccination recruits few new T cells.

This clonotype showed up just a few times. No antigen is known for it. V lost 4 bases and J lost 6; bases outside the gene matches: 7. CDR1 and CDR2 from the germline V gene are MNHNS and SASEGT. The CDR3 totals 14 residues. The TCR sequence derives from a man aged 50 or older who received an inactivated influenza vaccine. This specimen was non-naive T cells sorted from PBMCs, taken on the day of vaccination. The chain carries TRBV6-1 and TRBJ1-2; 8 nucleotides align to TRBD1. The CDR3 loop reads CASSGRQGSDGYTF. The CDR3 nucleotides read TGTGCCAGCAGTGGGCGACAGGGGAGCGATGGCTACACCTTC.